This T cell receptor (beta chain) came from a study of human T cells and chemical hapten exposure. Study-wide points: Expanded TCRs produced significantly more large CDR3 similarity clusters than controls did.

Time point in this sample: patch test 2, 6 weeks after DPC sensitization. Treatment denoted: therapeutic diphenylcyclopropenone sensitization with weekly scalp DPC. There are many counts of this clonotype. Antigen unknown. TCRdb used MiXCR to reprocess the RACE reads, holding one entry per CDR3 protein. Of more than 60,000 distinct CDR3 sequences in the sample, around a tenth are singletons; the top ten hold around 6.8%. The CDR3 spans 14 residues. Trimming at V came to 2 bases and at J to 2 bases, leaving 1 base not matched to a gene. The starting material was whole blood, obtained in connection with sensitization to the hapten diphenylcyclopropenone (DPC). This sequence originates from a woman aged 45-65 years with alopecia areata. Some clones in this sample may be carry-over from other donors' samples. The chain has TRBV12-3 or TRBV12-4 and TRBJ1-1; 8 bases agree with TRBD1. CDR3 coding DNA: TGTGCCAGCAGTTTACAGGGGGCCAACACTGAAGCTTTCTTT. This encodes CASSLQGANTEAFF.